The 8 T cell receptor beta chains below were found in one sample sequenced in a study of blood T cell repertoires in COVID-19. Method: immunoSEQ multiplex PCR; TCRdb's copy keeps in-frame clones and lacks some. The sample consists of approximately 70,000 clones, roughly 80% of them appearing once. Sequenced sample: peripheral blood. These receptor sequences come from a man aged 60 to 69 with COVID-19, enrolled during active disease.

CDR3 bases: TGTGCCAGCAGCTTAGCGTTCGGGGACAGGGGATACTACGAGCAGTACTTC. Protein sequence: CASSLAFGDRGYYEQYF. The chain carries TRBV11-1 and TRBJ2-7; 10 nucleotides align to TRBD1. V was clipped by 0 bases and J by 3 bases; unmatched bases: 8. From germline, CDR1 is SGHAT and CDR2 FQDESV (reference sequence). This CDR3 comprises 17 residues.

The chain links TRBV4-1 to TRBJ1-2; TRBD1 matches 8 bases. CDR1 is MGHRA, CDR2 YSYEKL, per germline. The CDR3 runs 17 residues. Trimming took 0 bases from V and 5 from J; bases not matched to a gene: 11. In DNA, the CDR3 is TGCGCCAGCAGCCAAGATATTTCTGGCAGGACAGGGTATGGCTACACCTTC. This encodes CASSQDISGRTGYGYTF.

The rearrangement uses TRBV10-3 and TRBJ2-7; 7 bases agree with TRBD1. Germline V lookup: CDR1 ENHRY, CDR2 SYGVKD. V shed 3 bases, J shed 3 bases, and the junction held 2 bases outside the gene matches. The CDR3 covers 13 residues. This CDR3 reads CAISDQGDYEQYF. The CDR3 nucleotides read TGTGCCATCAGTGATCAGGGGGACTACGAGCAGTACTTC.

This rearrangement joins TRBV5-1 to TRBJ1-4; D not resolved. CDR1 and CDR2 (germline): SGHRS, YFSETQ. This CDR3 spans 15 amino acids. Trimming took off 0 bases at V and 1 base at J, with 7 bases between the two ends. CDR3 coding DNA: TGCGCCAGCAGCTTGGCCCCACTAACTAATGAAAAACTGTTTTTT. It is translated as CASSLAPLTNEKLFF.

The gene calls are TRBV5-1 and TRBJ1-4; tentative D call: TRBD1 (6 bases). The CDR3 runs 15 residues. V was pared by 2 bases and J by 6 bases, with 14 bases between. The germline V gene has CDR1 SGHRS and CDR2 YFSETQ. CDR3 in amino acids: CASSLQGSSDEKLFF. In DNA, the CDR3 is TGCGCCAGCAGCTTACAGGGTTCGTCAGATGAAAAACTGTTTTTT. The entire variable domain, with the rest obtained from reference TRBV5-1 and TRBJ1-4, is as follows: KAGVTQTPRYLIKTRGQQVTLSCSPISGHRSVSWYQQTPGQGLQFLFEYFSETQRNKGNFPGRFSGRQFSNSRSEMNVSTLELGDSALYLCASSLQGSSDEKLFFGSGTQLSVL.

V is TRBV18 and J is TRBJ2-7; a weak D match, TRBD2 (6 bases). Germline V gives CDR1 KGHSH, CDR2 LQKENI. Trimming took 6 bases from V and 3 from J, leaving 12 bases between them. The CDR3 consists of 13 residues. The CDR3 DNA reads as TGTGCCAGCTCTAGGAGGGAGGACTACGAGCAGTACTTC. Its protein product is CASSRREDYEQYF.

The rearrangement uses TRBV24-1 and TRBJ2-3; 8 bases are shared with TRBD2. The CDR3 length is 13 residues. The germline gives CDR1 KGHDR, CDR2 SFDVKD. Trimming took 7 bases from V and 4 from J; bases not matched to a gene: 3. The CDR3 nucleotides read TGTGCCACCAGGGGACTAGGGGCAGATACGCAGTATTTT. Protein: CATRGLGADTQYF.

The chain employs TRBV3-1 (or the pseudogene TRBV3-2) and TRBJ2-5; 7 nucleotides align to TRBD2. Trimming cost V 4 bases and J 7 bases; bases outside gene matches: 6. Germline-derived CDR1 and CDR2 are LGHDT and YNNKEL (reference sequence). The CDR3 is 13 residues long. Written as DNA, the CDR3 is TGTGCCAGCAGCCCAAGCGGGGTCTTGACCCAGTACTTC. Protein: CASSPSGVLTQYF.